This T cell receptor beta chain was retrieved from a study of control samples from healthy donors and cancer patients. Germline CDR1 is SGHAT and CDR2 is FQNNGV. The CDR3 totals 15 residues. J was trimmed by 7 bases and V by 5 bases; bases with no gene match: 8. The repertoire was sequenced with immunoSEQ multiplex PCR; TCRdb's copy has only in-frame clones and lacks some. This table holds about 160,000 clones, 95% to 96% found once. The chain carries TRBV11-2 and TRBJ1-6; TRBD1 aligns across 7 bases. The specimen sequenced was blood. The TCR was taken from a woman under 40 in good health. CDR3 residues: CASSVGGAGNSPLHF. The CDR3 DNA reads as TGTGCCAGCAGCGTAGGGGGCGCGGGGAATTCACCCCTCCACTTT.